This T cell receptor beta chain was obtained from a study of identical twins. The germline CDR1 and CDR2 sequences are PRHDT and FYEKMQ (reference sequence). The J segment lost 4 bases and the V segment lost 5 bases, leaving 7 bases of the junction unmatched. This CDR3 spans 15 amino acids. TCRdb analysed the 5' RACE reads with MiXCR anew, one entry per CDR3 protein. Altogether roughly 350,000 distinct CDR3 sequences are present, roughly 10% being singletons, with the ten largest covering about 9.1%. The table lists this clonotype with a few counts. The TCR was taken from a woman aged 45 to 65 in good health. The sample was naive T cells sorted from blood. V is TRBV13 and J is TRBJ2-1; 8 bases map to TRBD1. Here the CDR3 reads CASSPQGALYNEQFF. Here the CDR3 DNA reads TGTGCCAGCAGCCCGCAGGGGGCGCTTTACAATGAGCAGTTCTTC. Supplemented by reference TRBV13 and TRBJ2-1, the full variable domain reads AAGVIQSPRHLIKEKRETATLKCYPIPRHDTVYWYQQGPGQDPQFLISFYEKMQSDKGSIPDRFSAQQFSDYHSELNMSSLELGDSALYFCASSPQGALYNEQFFGPGTRLTVL.